This TCR beta chain was retrieved from a study of STAT3 mutations in large granular lymphocyte leukemia. General observations from the study: In several patients, dominant TCR clone burden exceeded STAT3 mutant burden, suggesting STAT3 mutation arose secondarily. At least one immunodominant TCR beta clonotype appeared in every T-cell large granular lymphocyte leukemia patient.

This clone is termed medium-sized (0.01 to 0.1%). The antigen is undetermined. This sample also contains other DNA sequences that code for the same CDR3. V lost 0 bases and J lost 6, with 9 bases in between. CDR3 size: 13 residues. Germline loops: CDR1 GTSNPN, CDR2 SVGIG (reference sequence). Average productive template count per sample was 40,000 to 45,000. Measured with immunoSEQ multiplex PCR; TCRdb has only the in-frame clones, and not every one. The table has around 33,000 clones, about 74% seen once; the top ten hold roughly 31%. This chain uses TRBV30 with TRBJ1-5; D ambiguous. The receptor was derived from a woman between 45 and 65 years old with T-cell large granular lymphocyte leukemia. Some clones in this sample may be carry-over from other donors' samples. The sample comprised peripheral blood mononuclear cells. CDR3 residues: CAWSVAGSQPQHF. In DNA, the CDR3 is TGTGCCTGGAGTGTTGCGGGGTCTCAGCCCCAGCATTTT.